This TCR beta chain was recovered during a study of blood T cell repertoires in COVID-19. V dropped 6 bases and J dropped 1; count of bases not matched to a gene: 7. This CDR3 is built from 15 residues. Germline loops: CDR1 MNHEY, CDR2 SVGAGI. Sequencing was performed with immunoSEQ multiplex PCR; in TCRdb, only in-frame clones are kept and a portion is missing. The sample shows roughly 250,000 clones, approximately 86% of them seen only once. Specimen: PBMCs or T cells enriched from blood (not recorded which). This TCR was recovered from a young woman with acute COVID-19. V and J are TRBV6-5 and TRBJ2-5, with 8 bases lining up with TRBD1. CDR3 DNA sequence: TGTGCCAGCAGCCGGACAGGGAATGTCCAAGAGACCCAGTACTTC. It encodes CASSRTGNVQETQYF.